These 5 T cell receptor beta chains share one sample of origin, sequenced in a study of blood T cell repertoires in COVID-19. TCRdb's copy holds only in-frame clones and misses some; the assay was immunoSEQ multiplex PCR. The table has hundreds of thousands of clones, around 88% seen once. Sequences were obtained from peripheral blood. These receptors were obtained from a woman between 50 and 59 years old with acute or convalescent COVID-19.

The chain employs TRBV2 and TRBJ2-1; no clear D gene. Germline CDR1 reads SNHLY; CDR2 reads FYNNEI. V lost 7 bases and J lost 3, with 19 bases in between. This CDR3 is built from 16 residues. In DNA form, the CDR3 reads TGTGCCAGCAAAAGACTGCCCACTGGCGGCTACAATGAGCAGTTCTTC. Its translation is CASKRLPTGGYNEQFF.

The chain links TRBV5-1 to TRBJ2-1; 8 bases map to TRBD1. The CDR3 loop spans 14 amino acids. V was pared by 4 bases and J by 6 bases, with 6 bases of the junction left unmatched. Per germline, CDR1 SGHRS and CDR2 YFSETQ. The CDR3 region is CASSPDRGVNEQFF. The CDR3 bases are TGCGCCAGCAGCCCCGACAGGGGTGTCAATGAGCAGTTCTTC.

V is TRBV12-3 or TRBV12-4 and J is TRBJ2-7; TRBD1 matches 8 bases. Trimming took 3 bases from V and 6 from J; bases not matched to a gene: 1. The CDR3 is made up of 12 amino acids. Written as DNA, the CDR3 is TGTGCCAGCAGTTTGGACAGGGTCGAGCAGTACTTC. It codes for CASSLDRVEQYF.

The chain uses TRBV5-1 and TRBJ1-1, with a tentative D call TRBD1 (5 bases). The V gene's germline CDR1 is SGHRS and CDR2 YFSETQ. The CDR3 is 15 residues long. V lost 0 bases and J 0 bases, leaving 9 bases between the germline ends. In DNA form, the CDR3 reads TGCGCCAGCAGCTTGGCGCGGGGACTGAACACTGAAGCTTTCTTT. Protein sequence: CASSLARGLNTEAFF.

This chain links TRBV6-1 with TRBJ1-5, with 8 bases that match TRBD1. The CDR3 runs to 16 residues. Unmatched junction bases numbered 9, after V lost 4 bases and J lost 4 bases. Germline V gene lookup returns CDR1 MNHNS and CDR2 SASEGT. CDR3 DNA: TGTGCCAGCAGTGGATTTCAGGGGGCAGGTAATCAGCCCCAGCATTTT. Translated: CASSGFQGAGNQPQHF.